The present TCR beta chain was sequenced within a study of T cell changes during pregnancy in multiple sclerosis (dated by TCRdb to the late 2010s). In terms of the full investigation: In women with multiple sclerosis, the researchers looked at how the T cell repertoire shifted as pregnancy progressed.

The CDR3 numbers 14 residues from cysteine through phenylalanine. CDR3 DNA is the only sequence kept; it has 42 bases, read in frame from the first base. Sequences SEHNR (CDR1) and FQNEAQ (CDR2) are obtained from the germline V gene (reference sequence). A distance of 10 bases separates the germline ends of V and J, which lose 4 bases and 4 bases respectively. In this sample, this clone turned up once. Its antigen has not been determined. No per-base quality is available; no much larger clone lies one base away. The library was prepared using the immunoSEQ multiplex PCR assay. Held by TCRdb, this immuneACCESS table contains in-frame sequences only and omits some clones. Under half of the omission traces to an unresolved V gene where checked; the cause of the rest is unknown. The sample includes roughly 48,000 clones, with just over 85% observed a single time. Clones ranked in the top ten supply around 1.2% of the sample.

This clonotype was obtained from a female donor with multiple sclerosis, enrolled in a pregnancy study. Recombination linked TRBV7-9 to TRBJ2-2, with TRBD1 as a weak D call on 6 bases. Source: CD4+ T cells from peripheral blood mononuclear cells, taken in the second trimester of pregnancy. The CDR3 amino acid sequence is: CASSWGHLTGELFF. The nucleotides are TGTGCCAGCAGCTGGGGACATCTCACCGGGGAGCTGTTTTTT.